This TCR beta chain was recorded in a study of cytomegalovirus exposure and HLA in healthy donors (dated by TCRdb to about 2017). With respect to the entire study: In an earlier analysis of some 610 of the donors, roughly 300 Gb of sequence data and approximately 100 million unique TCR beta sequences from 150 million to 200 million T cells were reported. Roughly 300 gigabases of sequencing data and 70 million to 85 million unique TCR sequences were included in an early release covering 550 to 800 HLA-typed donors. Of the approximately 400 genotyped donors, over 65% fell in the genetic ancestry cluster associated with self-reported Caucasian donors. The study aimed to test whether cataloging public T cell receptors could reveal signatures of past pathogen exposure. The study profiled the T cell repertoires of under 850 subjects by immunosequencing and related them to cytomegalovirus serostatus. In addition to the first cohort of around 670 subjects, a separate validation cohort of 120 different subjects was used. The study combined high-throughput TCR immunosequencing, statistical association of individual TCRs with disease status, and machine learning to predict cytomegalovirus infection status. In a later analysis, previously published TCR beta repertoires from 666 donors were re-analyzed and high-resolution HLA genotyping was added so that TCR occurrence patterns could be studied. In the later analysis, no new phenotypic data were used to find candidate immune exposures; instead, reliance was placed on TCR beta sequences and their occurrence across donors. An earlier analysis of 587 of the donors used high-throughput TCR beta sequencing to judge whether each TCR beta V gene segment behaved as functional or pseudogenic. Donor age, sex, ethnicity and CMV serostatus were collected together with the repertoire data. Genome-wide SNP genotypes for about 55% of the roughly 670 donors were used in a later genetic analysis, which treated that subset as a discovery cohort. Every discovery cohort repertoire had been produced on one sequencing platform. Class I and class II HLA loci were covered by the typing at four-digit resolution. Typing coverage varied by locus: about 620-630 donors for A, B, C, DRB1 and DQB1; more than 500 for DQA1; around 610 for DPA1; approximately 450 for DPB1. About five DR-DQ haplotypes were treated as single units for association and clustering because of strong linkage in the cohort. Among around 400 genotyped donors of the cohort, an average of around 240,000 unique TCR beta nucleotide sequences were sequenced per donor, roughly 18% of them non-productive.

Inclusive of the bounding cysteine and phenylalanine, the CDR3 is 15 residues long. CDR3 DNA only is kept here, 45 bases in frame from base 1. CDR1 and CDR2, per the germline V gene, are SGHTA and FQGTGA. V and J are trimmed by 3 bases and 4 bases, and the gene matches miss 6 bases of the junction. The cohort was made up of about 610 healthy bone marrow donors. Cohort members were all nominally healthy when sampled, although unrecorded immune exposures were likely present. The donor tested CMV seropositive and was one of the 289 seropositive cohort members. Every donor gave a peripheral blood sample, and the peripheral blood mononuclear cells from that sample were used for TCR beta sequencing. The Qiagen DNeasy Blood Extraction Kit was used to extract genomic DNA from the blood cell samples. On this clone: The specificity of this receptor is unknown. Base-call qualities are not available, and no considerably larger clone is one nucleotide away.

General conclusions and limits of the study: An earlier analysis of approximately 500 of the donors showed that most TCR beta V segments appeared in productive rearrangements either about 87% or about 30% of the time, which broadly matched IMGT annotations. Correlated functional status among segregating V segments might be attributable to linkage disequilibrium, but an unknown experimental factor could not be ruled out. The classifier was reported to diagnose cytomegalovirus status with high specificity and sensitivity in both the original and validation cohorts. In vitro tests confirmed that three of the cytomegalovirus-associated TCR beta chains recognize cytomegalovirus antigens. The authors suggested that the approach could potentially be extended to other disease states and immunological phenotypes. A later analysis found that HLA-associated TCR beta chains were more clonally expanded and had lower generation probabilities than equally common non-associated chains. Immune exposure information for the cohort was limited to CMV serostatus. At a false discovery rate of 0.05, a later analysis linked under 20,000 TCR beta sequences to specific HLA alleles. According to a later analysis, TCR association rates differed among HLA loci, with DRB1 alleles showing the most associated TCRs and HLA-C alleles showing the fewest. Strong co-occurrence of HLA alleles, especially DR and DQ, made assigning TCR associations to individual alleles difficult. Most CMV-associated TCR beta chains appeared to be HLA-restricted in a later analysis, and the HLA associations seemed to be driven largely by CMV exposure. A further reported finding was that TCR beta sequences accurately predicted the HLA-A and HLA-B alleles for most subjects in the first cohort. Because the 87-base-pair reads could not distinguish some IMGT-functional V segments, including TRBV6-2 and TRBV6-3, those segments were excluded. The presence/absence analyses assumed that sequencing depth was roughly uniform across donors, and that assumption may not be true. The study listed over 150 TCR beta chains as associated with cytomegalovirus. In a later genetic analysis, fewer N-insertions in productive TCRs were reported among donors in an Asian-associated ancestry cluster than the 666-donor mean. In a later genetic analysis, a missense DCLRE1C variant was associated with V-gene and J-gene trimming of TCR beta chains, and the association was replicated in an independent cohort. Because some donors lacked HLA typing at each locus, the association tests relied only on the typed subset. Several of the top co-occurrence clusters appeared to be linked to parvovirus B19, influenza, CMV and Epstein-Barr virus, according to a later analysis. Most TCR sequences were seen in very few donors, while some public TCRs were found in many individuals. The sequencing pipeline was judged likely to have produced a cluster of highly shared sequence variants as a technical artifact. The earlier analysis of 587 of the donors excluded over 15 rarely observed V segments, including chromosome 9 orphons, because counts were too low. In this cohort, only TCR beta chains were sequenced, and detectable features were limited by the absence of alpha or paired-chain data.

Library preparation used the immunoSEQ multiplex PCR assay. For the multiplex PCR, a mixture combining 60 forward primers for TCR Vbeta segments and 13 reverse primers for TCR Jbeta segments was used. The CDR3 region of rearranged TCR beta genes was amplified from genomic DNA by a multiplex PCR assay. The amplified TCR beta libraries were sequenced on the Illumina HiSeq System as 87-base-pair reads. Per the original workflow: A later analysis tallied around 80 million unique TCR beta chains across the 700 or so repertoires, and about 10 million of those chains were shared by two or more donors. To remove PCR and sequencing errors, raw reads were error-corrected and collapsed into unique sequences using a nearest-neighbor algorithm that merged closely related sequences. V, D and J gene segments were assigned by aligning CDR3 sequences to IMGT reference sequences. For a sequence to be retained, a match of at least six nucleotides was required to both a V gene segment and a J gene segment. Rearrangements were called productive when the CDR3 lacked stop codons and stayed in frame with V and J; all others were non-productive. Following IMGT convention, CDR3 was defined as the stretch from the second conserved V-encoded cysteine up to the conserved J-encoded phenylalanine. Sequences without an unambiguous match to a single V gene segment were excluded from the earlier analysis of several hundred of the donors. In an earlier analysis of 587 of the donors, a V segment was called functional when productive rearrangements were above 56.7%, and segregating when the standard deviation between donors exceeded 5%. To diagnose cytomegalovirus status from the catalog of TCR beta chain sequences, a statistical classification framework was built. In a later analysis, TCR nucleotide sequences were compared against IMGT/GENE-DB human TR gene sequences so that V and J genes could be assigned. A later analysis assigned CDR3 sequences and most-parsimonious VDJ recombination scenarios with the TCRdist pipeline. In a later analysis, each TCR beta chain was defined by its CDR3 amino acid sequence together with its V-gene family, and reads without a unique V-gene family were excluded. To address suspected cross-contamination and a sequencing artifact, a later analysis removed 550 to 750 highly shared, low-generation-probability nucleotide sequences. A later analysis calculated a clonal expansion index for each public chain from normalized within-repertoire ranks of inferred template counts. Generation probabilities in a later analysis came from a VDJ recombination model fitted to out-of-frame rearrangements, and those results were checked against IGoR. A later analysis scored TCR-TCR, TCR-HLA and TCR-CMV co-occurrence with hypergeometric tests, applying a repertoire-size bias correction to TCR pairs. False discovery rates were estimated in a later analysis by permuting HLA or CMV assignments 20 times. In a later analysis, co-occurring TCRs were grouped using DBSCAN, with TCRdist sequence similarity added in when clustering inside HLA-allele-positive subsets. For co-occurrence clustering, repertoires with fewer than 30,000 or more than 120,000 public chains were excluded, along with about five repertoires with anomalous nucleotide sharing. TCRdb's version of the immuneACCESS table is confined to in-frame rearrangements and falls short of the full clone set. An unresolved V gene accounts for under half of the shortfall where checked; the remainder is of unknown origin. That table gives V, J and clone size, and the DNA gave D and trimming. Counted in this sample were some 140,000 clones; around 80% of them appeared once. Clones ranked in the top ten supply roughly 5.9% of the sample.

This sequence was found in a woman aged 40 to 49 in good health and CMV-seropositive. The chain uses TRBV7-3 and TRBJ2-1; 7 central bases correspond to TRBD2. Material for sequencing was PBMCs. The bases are TGTGCCAGCAGCTTGACAGCTAGCGGTTACAATGAGCAGTTCTTC. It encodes CASSLTASGYNEQFF.